This T cell receptor (beta chain) emerged from a study of cytomegalovirus exposure and HLA in healthy donors. At the level of the study: Membership in the Caucasian-associated ancestry cluster was found for about four fifths of approximately 430 genotyped donors. Study results and caveats: Reports credit the classifier with highly specific, highly sensitive diagnosis of cytomegalovirus status. Later analysis identified about 17,000 TCR beta sequences associated with HLA alleles, using a false discovery rate threshold of 0.05.

This clone was counted a few times. Its antigen is unknown. Despite likely unrecorded immune exposures, the donors were nominally healthy at the time of sampling. Researchers ran the PCR with 60 Vbeta and 13 Jbeta primers. This table comes from immunoSEQ multiplex PCR, and its TCRdb copy is limited to in-frame clones, with some not included. The sample has some 150,000 clones, around 80% seen once. The CDR3 extends over 12 amino acids. V was pared by 4 bases and J by 0 bases, with 4 bases between. CDR1 SGHNT and CDR2 YENEEA come from the germline V gene. Sequencing used PBMCs. The source of this sequence is a young woman in good health and CMV-seropositive. V usage is TRBV11-3 and J usage is TRBJ2-7; D gene unclear. The CDR3: CASSSSSYEQYF. The CDR3 DNA is TGTGCCAGCAGCTCCAGCTCCTACGAGCAGTACTTC.